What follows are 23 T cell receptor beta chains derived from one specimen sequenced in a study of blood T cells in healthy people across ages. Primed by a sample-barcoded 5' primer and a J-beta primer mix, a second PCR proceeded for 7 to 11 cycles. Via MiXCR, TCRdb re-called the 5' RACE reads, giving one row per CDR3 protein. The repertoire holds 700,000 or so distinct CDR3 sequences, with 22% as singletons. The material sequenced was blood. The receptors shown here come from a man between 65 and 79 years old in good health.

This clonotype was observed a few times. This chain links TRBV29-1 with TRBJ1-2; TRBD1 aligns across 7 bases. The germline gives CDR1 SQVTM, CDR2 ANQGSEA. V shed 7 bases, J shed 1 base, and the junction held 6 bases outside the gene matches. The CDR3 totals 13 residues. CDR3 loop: CSAEGANNYGYTF. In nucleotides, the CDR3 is TGCAGCGCCGAGGGGGCAAATAACTATGGCTACACCTTC.

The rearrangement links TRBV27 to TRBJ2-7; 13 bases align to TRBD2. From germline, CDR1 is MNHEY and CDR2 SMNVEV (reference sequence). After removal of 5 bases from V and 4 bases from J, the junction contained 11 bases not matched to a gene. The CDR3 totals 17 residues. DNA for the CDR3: TGTGCCAGCAGTCCCAAGACTAGCGGGGGGATCCCATACGAGCAGTACTTC. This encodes CASSPKTSGGIPYEQYF.

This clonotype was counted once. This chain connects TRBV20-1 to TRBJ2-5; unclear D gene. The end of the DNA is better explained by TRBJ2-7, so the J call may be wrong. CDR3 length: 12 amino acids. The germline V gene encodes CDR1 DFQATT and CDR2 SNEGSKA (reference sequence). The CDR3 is CSASQRDYEQYF. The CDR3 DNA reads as TGCAGTGCTAGCCAAAGGGACTACGAGCAGTACTTC.

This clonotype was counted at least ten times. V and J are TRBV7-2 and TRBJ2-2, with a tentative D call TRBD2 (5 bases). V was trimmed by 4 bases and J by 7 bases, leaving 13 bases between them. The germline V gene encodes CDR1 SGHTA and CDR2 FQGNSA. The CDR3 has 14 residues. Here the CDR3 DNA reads TGTGCCAGCAGCTCCCTGGACTCATACGGGGAGCTGTTTTTT. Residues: CASSSLDSYGELFF.

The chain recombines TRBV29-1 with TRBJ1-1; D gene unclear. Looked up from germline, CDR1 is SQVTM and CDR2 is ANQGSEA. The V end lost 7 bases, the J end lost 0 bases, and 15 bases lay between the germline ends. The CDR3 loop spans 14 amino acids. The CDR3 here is CSGGLGGMNTEAFF. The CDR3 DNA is TGCAGCGGCGGCCTGGGAGGGATGAACACTGAAGCTTTCTTT.

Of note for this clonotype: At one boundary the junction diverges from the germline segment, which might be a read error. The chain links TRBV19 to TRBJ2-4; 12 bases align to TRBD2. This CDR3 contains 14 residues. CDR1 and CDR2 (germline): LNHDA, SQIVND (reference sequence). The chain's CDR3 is CVSNPSGRENIQYF. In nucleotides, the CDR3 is TGTGTCAGTAACCCTAGCGGGAGGGAAAACATTCAGTACTTC.

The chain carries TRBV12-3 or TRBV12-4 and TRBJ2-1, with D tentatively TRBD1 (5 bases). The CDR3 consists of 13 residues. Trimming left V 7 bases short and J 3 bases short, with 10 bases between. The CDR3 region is CASNPGNYNEQFF. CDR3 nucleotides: TGTGCCAGCAATCCAGGGAACTACAATGAGCAGTTCTTC.

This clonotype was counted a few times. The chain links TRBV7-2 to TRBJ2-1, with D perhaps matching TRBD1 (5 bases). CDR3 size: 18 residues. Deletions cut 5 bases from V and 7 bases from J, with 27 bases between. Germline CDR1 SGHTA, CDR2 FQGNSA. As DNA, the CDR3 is TGTGCCAGCAGCCCGTTCCCTCGGGTGGGTACCAAGGGGAATGAGCAGTTCTTC. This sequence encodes CASSPFPRVGTKGNEQFF.

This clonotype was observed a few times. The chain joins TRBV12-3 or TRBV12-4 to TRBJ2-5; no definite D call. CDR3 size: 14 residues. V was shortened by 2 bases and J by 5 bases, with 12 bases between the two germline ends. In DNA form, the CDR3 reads TGTGCCAGCAGTTTAAACACAAGATATGAGACCCAGTACTTC. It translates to CASSLNTRYETQYF.

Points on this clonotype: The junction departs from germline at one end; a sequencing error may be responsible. The CDR3 coding sequence is TGCGCCAGCATCTTGGACCCTGGGTCCTACGAGCAGTACTTC. Translated, it gives CASILDPGSYEQYF. This chain uses TRBV5-1 with TRBJ2-7, with D unclear. Germline values: CDR1 SGHRS, CDR2 YFSETQ. The CDR3 covers 14 residues.

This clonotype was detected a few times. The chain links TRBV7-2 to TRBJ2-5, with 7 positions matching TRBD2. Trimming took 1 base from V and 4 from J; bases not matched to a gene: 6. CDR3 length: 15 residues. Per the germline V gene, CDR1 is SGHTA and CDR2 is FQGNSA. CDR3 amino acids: CASSLDRGVGETQYF. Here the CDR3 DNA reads TGTGCCAGCAGCTTAGACCGGGGGGTGGGAGAGACCCAGTACTTC.

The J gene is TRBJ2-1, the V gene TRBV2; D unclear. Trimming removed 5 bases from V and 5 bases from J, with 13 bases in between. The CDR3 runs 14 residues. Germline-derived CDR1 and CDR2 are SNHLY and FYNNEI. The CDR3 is CASSPLDANNEQFF. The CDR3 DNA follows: TGTGCCAGCAGTCCTCTGGACGCGAACAATGAGCAGTTCTTC.

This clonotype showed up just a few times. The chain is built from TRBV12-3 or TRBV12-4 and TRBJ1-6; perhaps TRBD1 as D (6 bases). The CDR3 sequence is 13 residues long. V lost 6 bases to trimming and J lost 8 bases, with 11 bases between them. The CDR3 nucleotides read TGTGCCAGCAGCACCAGGGGAGATTCACCCCTCCACTTT. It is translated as CASSTRGDSPLHF.

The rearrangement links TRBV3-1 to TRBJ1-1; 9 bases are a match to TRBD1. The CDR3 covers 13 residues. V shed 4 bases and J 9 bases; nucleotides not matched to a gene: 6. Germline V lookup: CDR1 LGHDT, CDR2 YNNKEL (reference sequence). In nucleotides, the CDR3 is TGTGCCAGCAGCCTCCTCGGACAGGGGAAAGCTTTCTTT. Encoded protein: CASSLLGQGKAFF.

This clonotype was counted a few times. In DNA, the CDR3 is TGCAGTGCTAGACCGACGGCTCAAGAGACCCAGTACTTC. This encodes CSARPTAQETQYF. The chain couples TRBV20-1 to TRBJ2-5; D unclear. Germline V lookup: CDR1 DFQATT, CDR2 SNEGSKA (reference sequence). Trimming shortened V by 2 bases and J by 2 bases, and 9 bases separated the two germline ends. This CDR3 spans 13 amino acids.

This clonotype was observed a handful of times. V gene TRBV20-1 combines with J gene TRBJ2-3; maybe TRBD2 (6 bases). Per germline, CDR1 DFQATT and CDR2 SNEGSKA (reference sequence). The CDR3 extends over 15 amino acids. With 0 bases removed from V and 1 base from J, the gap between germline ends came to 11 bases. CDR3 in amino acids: CSARDRRGGTDTQYF. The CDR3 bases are TGCAGTGCTAGAGATCGGCGGGGAGGCACAGATACGCAGTATTTT.

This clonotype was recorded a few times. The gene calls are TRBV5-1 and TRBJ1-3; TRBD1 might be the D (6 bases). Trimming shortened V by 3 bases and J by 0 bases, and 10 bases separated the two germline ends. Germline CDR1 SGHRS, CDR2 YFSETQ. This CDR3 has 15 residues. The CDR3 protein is CASSSTGNSGNTIYF. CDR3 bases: TGCGCCAGCAGCTCCACAGGGAACTCTGGAAACACCATATATTTT.

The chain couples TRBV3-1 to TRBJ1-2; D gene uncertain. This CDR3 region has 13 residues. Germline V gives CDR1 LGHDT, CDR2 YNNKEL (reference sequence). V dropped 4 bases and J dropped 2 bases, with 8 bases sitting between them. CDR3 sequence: CASSRRGNYGYTF. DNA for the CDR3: TGTGCCAGCAGCCGACGAGGGAACTATGGCTACACCTTC.

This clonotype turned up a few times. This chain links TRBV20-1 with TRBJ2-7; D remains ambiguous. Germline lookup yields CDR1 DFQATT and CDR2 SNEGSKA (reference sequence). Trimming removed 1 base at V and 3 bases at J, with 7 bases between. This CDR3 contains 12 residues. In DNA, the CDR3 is TGCAGTGCTAGAGTATCAGGCTACGAGCAGTACTTC. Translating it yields CSARVSGYEQYF.

The CDR3 nucleotides read TGCGCCAGCAGCTTGGGGCCCCGGGACGAAAAACTGTTTTTT. Translated, it gives CASSLGPRDEKLFF. This rearrangement joins TRBV5-1 to TRBJ1-4; TRBD1 is a possible D gene (5 bases). Trimming left V 0 bases short and J 8 bases short, with 11 bases between. The CDR3 is made up of 14 amino acids. Per germline, CDR1 SGHRS and CDR2 YFSETQ.

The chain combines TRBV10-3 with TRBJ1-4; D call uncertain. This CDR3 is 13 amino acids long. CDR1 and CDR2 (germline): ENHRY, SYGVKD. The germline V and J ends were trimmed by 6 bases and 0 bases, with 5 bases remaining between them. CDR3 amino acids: CAIRDATNEKLFF. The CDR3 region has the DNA TGTGCCATCAGGGATGCAACTAATGAAAAACTGTTTTTT.

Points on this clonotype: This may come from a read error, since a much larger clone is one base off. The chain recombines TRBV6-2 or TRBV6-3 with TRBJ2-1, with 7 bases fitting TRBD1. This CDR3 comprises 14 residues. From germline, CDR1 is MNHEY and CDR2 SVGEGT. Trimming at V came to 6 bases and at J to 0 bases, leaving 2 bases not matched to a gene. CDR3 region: CASRWDSSYNEQFF. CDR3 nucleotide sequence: TGTGCCAGCAGATGGGACAGCTCCTACAATGAGCAGTTCTTC.

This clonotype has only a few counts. CDR3 in amino acids: CASSFSLADSQETQYF. The CDR3 region has the DNA TGTGCCAGCAGCTTTTCCCTAGCAGACTCGCAAGAGACCCAGTACTTC. The rearrangement links TRBV7-8 to TRBJ2-5; weak D call: TRBD2 (5 bases). CDR3 length: 16 residues. Germline V gene data show CDR1 as SGHVS and CDR2 as FQNEAQ. With 3 bases removed from V and 2 bases from J, the gap between germline ends came to 16 bases.